This T cell receptor beta chain was sequenced in a study of human T cells and chemical hapten exposure (dated by TCRdb to about 2021). Study-wide context: For sensitization, 2% DPC in acetone was applied to a roughly 2 cm by roughly 2 cm area of upper inner arm skin. Patch testing was performed on the upper back with Finn chambers containing 0.01% DPC, and the patch tests were scored after 6 days according to International Contact Dermatitis Research Group standards. The patient cohort, mostly female, included alopecia areata with under or over 50% scalp involvement, alopecia totalis and alopecia universalis. Weekly therapeutic DPC doses were additionally applied to the scalp of patients throughout the roughly 25-week study period. Blood samples were taken from patients before sensitization (week 0) and then at 2, 6 and about 24 weeks after DPC sensitization. Libraries were pooled for sequencing, and variation in per-sample TCR yields was attributed mainly to small differences in library volumes within the pool. Blood for TCR sequencing was provided by twenty-nine alopecia patients at one to four time points (pre-sensitization, 2, 6 and 24 weeks). In alopecia patients, the study followed how the peripheral blood TCR repertoire changed in vivo over primary and secondary sensitization to diphenylcyclopropenone (DPC), a hapten. Broader findings and caveats from the paper: Repeated subsampling changed both the strength of the expansion versus patch-test correlation and the threshold at which that correlation became significant. All patients had alopecia, a presumed autoimmune disease, so their immune response might differ from that of healthy individuals. A positive correlation was found between the number of PT1 expanded TCRs and patch test score, with significance reached at thresholds 8, 16 and 32 but not 4. Significantly more large CDR3 similarity clusters were formed by expanded TCRs than by pre-sensitization or healthy control sets, consistent with antigen-driven responses. DPC sensitization did not change how many TCRs were above 1 in 1000 frequency, and no evidence was found of alterations in global repertoire structure.

Library construction relied on RACE. Sequencing was performed on a NextSeq 500. During library preparation, unique molecular identifiers were attached to individual cDNA molecules so that TCRs could be counted in a quantitative, reproducible way. From each blood RNA sample, both TCR alpha and TCR beta chains were sequenced. The source study handled its data this way. The median number of TCRs per sample was approximately 98,000, ranging from roughly 23,224 to 700,000. V, J and CDR3 annotation of the TCR reads was performed with the Decombinator software suite. For the PS versus PT1 abundance plots, all samples were subsampled to the same number of TCRs (28,000). TCRs were defined as expanded if absent before sensitization and observed at least eight times at the 2-week time point. TCRdb reanalyzed the raw reads on its own, using fastp at Q25 for trimming and MiXCR for clone calling, and kept in-frame beta chains. Each entry merges the rows of one CDR3 protein and shows their most common DNA and genes. Clone size and V and J calls follow TCRdb, not the original study. Within this sample are fewer than 200,000 distinct CDR3 sequences, with under 35% of them counted one time only. The top ten constitute less than 3.5% of the sample.

The germline V gene (reference sequence) supplies CDR1 SEHNR and CDR2 FQNEAQ. V is pared back by 6 bases and J by 2 bases, with 5 bases lying between the germline termini. The CDR3, cysteine through phenylalanine, is 13 amino acids long. Only the CDR3 portion is preserved as DNA: 39 bases, with reading frame beginning at the first base. The time point label on this specimen signifies: pre-sensitization, week 0. Sample treatment or condition, as interpreted from the label and publication: therapeutic diphenylcyclopropenone sensitization with weekly scalp DPC. At each patch-test visit, blood was drawn before the patch test was applied. Patients were considered eligible if aged 18 to 70, diagnosed with alopecia and deemed suitable for DPC therapy, and patients were excluded if pregnant. Total RNA was extracted from unfractionated whole blood collected in Tempus Blood RNA tubes. As regards this clonotype: Its cognate antigen has yet to be identified. No clone much larger than this one lies a single base away; base qualities are absent.

The V and J segments used are TRBV7-9 and TRBJ2-6; the D gene remains uncertain. The source material was whole blood, sampled in connection with sensitization to the hapten diphenylcyclopropenone (DPC). This TCR was recovered from a young woman with alopecia areata. Some clones in this sample may be carry-over from other donors' samples. The DNA reads TGTGCCAGCAGGCAAGCTGGGGCCAACGTCCTGACTTTC. Its protein product is CASRQAGANVLTF.